A single sample is the source of the 26 T cell receptor beta chains below, sequenced in a study of CD8+CD57+ T cells in acquired aplastic anemia. Profiling that covered TCR beta VDJ and CDR3 relied on genomic DNA as its template. From the reads, TCRdb called clonotypes with MiXCR, one entry per CDR3 protein. The sample lists hundreds of thousands of distinct CDR3 sequences, just under 70% occurring once. Input material: sorted CD4+, CD8+, or CD8+CD57+ T cells (not recorded which) from PBMCs. These receptors were collected from a human donor in good health, serving as a control.

V and J are TRBV20-1 and TRBJ2-3; 7 bases match TRBD2. Trimming cost V 3 bases and J 5 bases; bases outside gene matches: 5. The CDR3 consists of 13 residues. Germline loops: CDR1 DFQATT, CDR2 SNEGSKA (reference sequence). The CDR3 reads CSASGTTLDTQYF. The CDR3 DNA follows: TGCAGTGCTAGTGGGACTACCCTAGATACGCAGTATTTT.

Turning to this clonotype: A read error may produce the germline difference seen at one junction end. J is TRBJ1-3 and V is TRBV5-1, with D possibly being TRBD1 (5 bases). The CDR3 is 15 amino acids. The germline CDR1 and CDR2 sequences are SGHRS and YFSETQ. The CDR3 is CASSVDGAYSNTIYF. CDR3 sequence (DNA): TGTGCCAGCAGCGTGGACGGGGCTTATTCAAACACCATATATTTT.

V is TRBV20-1 and J is TRBJ2-3; D uncertain. V was pared by 3 bases and J by 3 bases, with 16 bases between. The CDR3 is 15 amino acids. CDR1 DFQATT and CDR2 SNEGSKA come from the germline V gene (reference sequence). CDR3 nucleotides: TGCAGTGCTAGCAAAGACCTGTGGCGAACAGATACGCAGTATTTT. This gives the protein CSASKDLWRTDTQYF.

V is TRBV10-3 and J is TRBJ2-2, with 7 bases identical to TRBD1. Germline V CDR1 and CDR2: ENHRY, SYGVKD. V shed 8 bases, J shed 0 bases, and the junction held 3 bases outside the gene matches. The CDR3 spans 14 residues. The CDR3 protein is CAIGTVSNTGELFF. The CDR3 DNA follows: TGTGCCATCGGGACAGTCTCGAACACCGGGGAGCTGTTTTTT.

As concerns this clonotype: Since no conserved phenylalanine or tryptophan closes the CDR3, a read error is the likely cause. The limits of the CDR3 on the DNA are not certain, so only TCRdb's listed CDR3 is given. The V gene is TRBV7-6, the J gene TRBJ2-7; the DNA was not used to check the table's D call, TRBD2. Looked up from germline, CDR1 is SGHVS and CDR2 is FNYEAQ. 13 amino acids form the CDR3, both terminal residues included. CDR3 sequence reads: CASSAQAGSEETQ.

The J gene is TRBJ2-5, the V gene TRBV2, with D perhaps TRBD2 (5 bases). This CDR3 spans 19 amino acids. Germline V gene lookup returns CDR1 SNHLY and CDR2 FYNNEI. V lost 5 bases and J lost 7, with 32 bases in between. The CDR3 loop reads CASSLDSGWACGREGTQYF. The CDR3 nucleotides are TGTGCCAGCAGTTTAGACTCCGGCTGGGCGTGCGGGCGAGAAGGGACCCAGTACTTC.

This clonotype was counted at least ten times. The chain has TRBV11-2 and TRBJ1-1, with D uncertain. Germline V gives CDR1 SGHAT, CDR2 FQNNGV. The CDR3 has 14 residues. V was shortened by 4 bases and J by 0 bases, with 9 bases between the two germline ends. CDR3 in amino acids: CASSSPPVNTEAFF. CDR3 in DNA: TGTGCCAGCAGCTCCCCCCCAGTGAACACTGAAGCTTTCTTT.

This clonotype was detected many times. The chain uses TRBV24-1 and TRBJ1-2; TRBD1 aligns across 7 bases. Germline values: CDR1 KGHDR, CDR2 SFDVKD. CDR3 length: 14 amino acids. V dropped 4 bases and J dropped 4; count of bases not matched to a gene: 5. This CDR3 is CATSEGDRVYGYTF. In nucleotides, the CDR3 is TGTGCCACCAGTGAGGGGGACAGAGTCTATGGCTACACCTTC.

With regard to this clonotype: Just one base apart from a much larger clone, this may be a read error. This chain links TRBV30 with TRBJ1-1; D may be TRBD1 (6 bases). Looked up from germline, CDR1 is GTSNPN and CDR2 is SVGIG (reference sequence). CDR3 size: 12 residues. CDR3 sequence: CACSVRDNEAFF. CDR3 nucleotide sequence: TGTGCCTGTAGTGTACGGGACAATGAAGCTTTCTTT.

Regarding this clonotype: The junction shows a germline mismatch at one end, possibly a read error. The genes are TRBV19 and TRBJ1-3; D gene unclear. Germline-derived CDR1 and CDR2 are LNHDA and SQIVND (reference sequence). This CDR3 has 16 amino acids. The CDR3 sequence: CASTPGDTRAENTIYF. For the CDR3, the DNA is TGTGCCAGTACCCCTGGGGATACCCGGGCTGAAAACACCATCTACTTT.

The CDR3 sequence: CASVQGITDTQYF. CDR3 DNA sequence: TGTGCCAGCGTACAGGGGATCACAGATACGCAGTATTTT. This chain links TRBV2 with TRBJ2-3, with TRBD1 identical over 7 bases. Germline values: CDR1 SNHLY, CDR2 FYNNEI. The V and J ends lost 8 bases and 2 bases, in that order; junction bases with no gene match: 4. This CDR3 has 13 residues.

The chain uses TRBV25-1 and TRBJ2-7; 8 nucleotides agree with TRBD1. The CDR3 contains 14 residues. The junction had 7 bases not matched to a gene; V was cut back by 4 bases and J by 5 bases. CDR1 and CDR2 from the germline V gene are MGHDK and SYGVNS. This CDR3 reads CASSGTGTVNEQYF. As DNA, the CDR3 is TGTGCCAGCAGTGGGACAGGGACGGTGAACGAGCAGTACTTC.

This clonotype appeared once. One end of the junction varies from germline; a read error may be responsible. The chain joins TRBV7-8 to TRBJ1-6; D not resolved. Germline V gives CDR1 SGHVS, CDR2 FQNEAQ. The CDR3 has 14 amino acids. The CDR3 DNA sequence: TGTGCCAGCAGCTTGCGGACTAGCCCAGAGACCCAGTACTTT. Residues: CASSLRTSPETQYF.

This clonotype was found many times. This chain links TRBV19 with TRBJ2-1, with D possibly TRBD2 on 6 matching bases. There are 15 residues in the CDR3. V lost 5 bases and J lost 0, with 11 bases in between. Germline-derived CDR1 and CDR2 are LNHDA and SQIVND (reference sequence). Here the CDR3 reads CASSSRDSSYNEQFF. The CDR3 bases are TGTGCCAGTAGTTCCCGGGACTCCTCCTACAATGAGCAGTTCTTC.

Comment on this clonotype: The junction differs from germline at one of its ends, possibly a read error. The chain couples TRBV20-1 to TRBJ2-7; perhaps D is TRBD1 or TRBD2 (5 bases each). This CDR3 contains 11 residues. Germline V lookup: CDR1 DFQATT, CDR2 SNEGSKA (reference sequence). CDR3 nucleotide sequence: TGCAGTGCCCCGGGACGAGGGGAATTGGACTTC. This translates into CSAPGRGELDF.

The V gene is TRBV10-3, the J gene TRBJ1-2, with D possibly TRBD1 on 6 matching bases. The length of the CDR3 is 12 residues. Germline V gene sequence: CDR1 ENHRY, CDR2 SYGVKD. V lost 10 bases, J lost 4 bases, and 13 bases lay in between. The CDR3 nucleotides are TGTGCCACCAAGACAGGACTCTATGGCTACACCTTC. Amino acids: CATKTGLYGYTF.

This clonotype was recorded at least ten times. The chain uses TRBV30 and TRBJ2-5, with D hard to call. Germline V gene sequence: CDR1 GTSNPN, CDR2 SVGIG (reference sequence). The V end lost 0 bases, the J end lost 2 bases, and 7 bases lay between the germline ends. CDR3 size: 13 residues. CDR3 region: CAWSVQLQETQYF. CDR3 DNA: TGTGCCTGGAGTGTACAGTTACAAGAGACCCAGTACTTC.

Notes on this clonotype: Because the CDR3 is missing its conserved closing phenylalanine or tryptophan, this is likely a read error. This sequence joins TRBV7-2 and TRBJ2-7; D gene unclear. The J call may be in error: the DNA end matches TRBJ2-5 better. The length of the CDR3 is 12 residues. Germline CDR1 reads SGHTA; CDR2 reads FQGNSA. The CDR3 DNA is TGTGCCAGCAGGGAAGTGGGCGAGACCCAGTACCTC. Translation: CASREVGETQYL.

The chain has TRBV19 and TRBJ2-3, with D possibly matching TRBD1 (6 bases). The CDR3 covers 16 residues. CDR1 and CDR2 (germline): LNHDA, SQIVND (reference sequence). V gave up 3 bases and J gave up 2 bases, with 15 bases separating them. The CDR3 region has the DNA TGTGCCAGTAGTATTGCAGGACAGATAATCACAGATACGCAGTATTTT. Translated: CASSIAGQIITDTQYF.

At least ten counts were recorded for this clonotype. The chain recombines TRBV6-5 with TRBJ1-1, with D possibly TRBD1 on 5 matching bases. CDR1 is MNHEY, CDR2 SVGAGI, per germline. CDR3 size: 13 residues. The ends were cut back, 4 bases at V and 5 bases at J, with 11 bases in the middle. In DNA, the CDR3 is TGTGCCAGCAGTTCTTTGGGGGAAACTGAAGCTTTCTTT. It is translated as CASSSLGETEAFF.

Concerning this clonotype: Because the CDR3 is missing its conserved closing phenylalanine or tryptophan, this is likely a read error. The DNA is omitted, as the CDR3 cannot be located on it reliably, and the CDR3 follows TCRdb's listing. This sequence joins TRBV29-1 and TRBJ1-2; TRBD1 reflects the table's D call only, with no check against the DNA. Germline V gene data show CDR1 as SQVTM and CDR2 as ANQGSEA. Termini included, the CDR3 measures 12 amino acids. The CDR3 region is CSVGSGHYDSEL.

The chain couples TRBV9 to TRBJ1-2; possibly TRBD1 for D (5 bases). The germline CDR1 and CDR2 sequences are SGDLS and YYNGEE. The V end was cut by 2 bases, the J end by 7 bases, with 15 bases between. This CDR3 is built from 14 residues. The CDR3 DNA reads as TGTGCCAGCAGCGTGGCGCGGCAGGGATGTGGCTACACCTTC. It codes for CASSVARQGCGYTF.

With regard to this clonotype: One junction end disagrees with the germline gene, perhaps due to a read error. The rearrangement links TRBV5-1 to TRBJ2-7, with TRBD2 matching over 8 bases. Germline-derived CDR1 and CDR2 are SGHRS and YFSETQ. The CDR3 length is 11 residues. The CDR3 protein is CASSQERGRAF. The CDR3 region has the DNA TGCGCCAGCAGCCAAGAGCGGGGGCGGGCCTTC.

In regard to this clonotype: As the CDR3 is not closed by the conserved phenylalanine or tryptophan, this likely results from a read error. The limits of the CDR3 on the DNA are not certain, so only TCRdb's listed CDR3 is given. This chain connects TRBV7-2 to TRBJ1-2; the table's D call, TRBD1, has no DNA check behind it. Germline CDR1 is SGHTA and CDR2 is FQGNSA. The CDR3 is 13 residues long, counting both termini. CDR3 in amino acids: CASSTWTATDTQY.

This rearrangement joins TRBV9 to TRBJ1-2, with D perhaps matching TRBD1 (6 bases). CDR3 size: 13 residues. V lost 4 bases, J lost 12 bases, and 19 bases lay in between. Germline CDR1 and CDR2: SGDLS and YYNGEE. CDR3 coding DNA: TGTGCCAGCAGCCCAGGGGAATCCTCTGGAAACACCTTC. Translation gives CASSPGESSGNTF.

Worth noting for this clonotype: This likely comes from a read error, as the CDR3 has no conserved phenylalanine or tryptophan at its end. No DNA is shown, since the ends of the CDR3 on it are uncertain; the CDR3 is the one TCRdb lists. The chain is built from TRBV7-2 and TRBJ1-6; TRBD1 reflects the table's D call only, with no check against the DNA. The CDR3 is 13 residues long, counting both termini. Germline V gives CDR1 SGHTA, CDR2 FQGNSA. The CDR3 is CASSVGISWSNQP.